The 32 T cell receptor beta chains in this list originate from one sample, sequenced in a study of blood T cell repertoires in COVID-19. The protocol was immunoSEQ multiplex PCR, while the TCRdb copy is restricted to in-frame clones and leaves out a portion. The top ten hold roughly 2.8% of the sample, which has around 180,000 clones, approximately 90% seen once. The sample was peripheral blood. Every receptor here comes from a woman aged 25 to 39 with active or convalescent COVID-19.

V gene TRBV12-3 or TRBV12-4 combines with J gene TRBJ1-4; 8 bases line up with TRBD1. Trimming at V came to 4 bases and at J to 14 bases, leaving 3 bases not matched to a gene. This CDR3 comprises 11 residues. The CDR3 DNA is TGTGCCAGCAGTTCCGGACAGGGCCTGTTTTTT. This encodes CASSSGQGLFF.

The chain recombines TRBV12-3 or TRBV12-4 with TRBJ1-1; maybe TRBD1 (5 bases). The germline V and J ends were trimmed by 5 bases and 8 bases, with 9 bases remaining between them. This CDR3 has 11 residues. The CDR3 protein is CASSPGGEAFF. The CDR3 DNA reads TGTGCCAGCAGTCCTGGGGGGGAAGCTTTCTTT.

In this sample, this clone turned up a few times. The rearrangement joins TRBV10-1 to TRBJ2-3, with D possibly matching TRBD1 (6 bases). In germline, CDR1 is WNHNN, CDR2 SYGVQD (reference sequence). V gave up 7 bases and J gave up 2 bases, with 16 bases separating them. The CDR3 length is 15 residues. DNA for the CDR3: TGCGCCAGCAAGTCGGGCAAGGGGGACACAGATACGCAGTATTTT. This gives the protein CASKSGKGDTDTQYF.

The V and J genes are TRBV6-5 and TRBJ1-6, with 7 bases lining up with TRBD1. V lost 2 bases and J lost 7; bases outside the gene matches: 2. The germline V gene encodes CDR1 MNHEY and CDR2 SVGAGI. This CDR3 has 14 amino acids. The CDR3 nucleotides read TGTGCCAGCAGTTACGACAGGGCAAATTCACCCCTCCACTTT. It encodes CASSYDRANSPLHF.

The chain employs TRBV11-3 and TRBJ2-2, with 14 positions matching TRBD2. Germline-derived CDR1 and CDR2 are SGHNT and YENEEA. With 1 base clipped from V and 6 bases from J, the junction kept 7 bases outside the gene matches. The CDR3 extends over 18 amino acids. CDR3 DNA: TGTGCCAGCAGCTTAGCGACTAGCGGGGGGGCCGATGCCGGGGAGCTGTTTTTT. This encodes CASSLATSGGADAGELFF.

The V gene is TRBV10-3, the J gene TRBJ1-6; 7 nucleotides align to TRBD1. J was trimmed by 8 bases and V by 6 bases; bases with no gene match: 7. The CDR3 totals 14 residues. The germline V gene encodes CDR1 ENHRY and CDR2 SYGVKD. As DNA, the CDR3 is TGTGCCATCAGAGAACTAACAGGGGATTCACCCCTCCACTTT. This sequence encodes CAIRELTGDSPLHF.

J is TRBJ2-2 and V is TRBV18; 7 nucleotides align to TRBD1. The CDR3 is made up of 15 amino acids. From germline, CDR1 is KGHSH and CDR2 LQKENI. The V segment lost 6 bases and the J segment 1 base; nucleotides outside the gene matches: 5. The CDR3 DNA reads as TGTGCCAGCTCGCCCAGGACAGGGAACACCGGGGAGCTGTTTTTT. This codes for CASSPRTGNTGELFF.

The V call is TRBV5-5, the J call TRBJ1-4, with 8 bases identical to TRBD1. CDR1 is SGHKS, CDR2 YYEKEE, per germline (reference sequence). This CDR3 is 16 amino acids long. V shed 0 bases, J shed 4 bases, and the junction held 5 bases outside the gene matches. The CDR3 protein is CASSLDGQGVNEKLFF. As DNA, the CDR3 is TGTGCCAGCAGCTTGGATGGACAGGGCGTTAATGAAAAACTGTTTTTT. Full variable domain (missing parts from reference TRBV5-5 and TRBJ1-4): DAGVTQSPTHLIKTRGQQVTLRCSPISGHKSVSWYQQVLGQGPQFIFQYYEKEERGRGNFPDRFSARQFPNYSSELNVNALLLGDSALYLCASSLDGQGVNEKLFFGSGTQLSVL.

This chain uses TRBV5-6 with TRBJ2-7, with TRBD2 as a possible D gene (5 bases). From germline, CDR1 is SGHDT and CDR2 YYEEEE. The CDR3 is 14 residues long. Between the trimmed V and J ends, which lost 4 bases and 8 bases, there was a span of 19 bases. The CDR3 is CASSAKGEGTKQYF. The CDR3 bases are TGTGCCAGCAGCGCGAAAGGAGAGGGTACGAAGCAGTACTTC.

The CDR3 DNA reads as TGTGCCAGTAGTATAGACCTCAGGGGCCCCAAAAACATTCAGTACTTC. As protein: CASSIDLRGPKNIQYF. The rearrangement links TRBV19 to TRBJ2-4; D perhaps matches TRBD1 (6 bases). The CDR3 sequence is 16 residues long. Trimming cost V 0 bases and J 2 bases, with 11 bases left between them. Germline loops: CDR1 LNHDA, CDR2 SQIVND (reference sequence).

V and J are TRBV5-6 and TRBJ2-5, with D unclear. CDR3 length: 11 amino acids. The germline CDR1 and CDR2 sequences are SGHDT and YYEEEE. Between the trimmed V and J ends, which lost 4 bases and 5 bases, there was a span of 6 bases. CDR3 protein: CASSSPETQYF. CDR3 DNA sequence: TGTGCCAGCAGCAGCCCGGAGACCCAGTACTTC.

The rearrangement links TRBV24-1 to TRBJ1-1, with D unclear. Germline CDR1 KGHDR, CDR2 SFDVKD. Trimming cost V 12 bases and J 1 base, with 14 bases left between them. The CDR3 loop spans 13 amino acids. CDR3 in amino acids: CAPCWPSNTEAFF. CDR3 in DNA: TGTGCCCCCTGCTGGCCCTCGAACACTGAAGCTTTCTTT.

The chain recombines TRBV2 with TRBJ2-7, with 7 nucleotides matching TRBD1. There are 14 residues in the CDR3. Germline trimming cut 2 bases from V and 4 bases from J; bases unmatched to any gene: 5. Germline CDR1 and CDR2: SNHLY and FYNNEI. CDR3 DNA sequence: TGTGCCAGCAGTGAACAGCAGGGGGTTTACGAGCAGTACTTC. Translating gives CASSEQQGVYEQYF.

The J gene is TRBJ2-1, the V gene TRBV5-1, with D unclear. Trimming stripped 1 base from V and 5 bases from J, with 13 bases between. Germline CDR1 is SGHRS and CDR2 is YFSETQ. The CDR3 runs 15 residues. The DNA for the CDR3 is TGCGCCAGCAGCTTGAAGTCTCCAGGAAACAATGAGCAGTTCTTC. As protein: CASSLKSPGNNEQFF. Looking up the rest from reference TRBV5-1 and TRBJ2-1 gives the full variable domain: KAGVTQTPRYLIKTRGQQVTLSCSPISGHRSVSWYQQTPGQGLQFLFEYFSETQRNKGNFPGRFSGRQFSNSRSEMNVSTLELGDSALYLCASSLKSPGNNEQFFGPGTRLTVL.

V and J are TRBV2 and TRBJ1-2, with no clear D. CDR3 length equals 12 residues. The V end lost 6 bases, the J end lost 6 bases, and 11 bases lay between the germline ends. Germline V gene lookup returns CDR1 SNHLY and CDR2 FYNNEI. The CDR3 region is CASRANADGYTF. The CDR3 region has the DNA TGTGCCAGCAGAGCGAACGCCGATGGCTACACCTTC.

This rearrangement joins TRBV3-1 (or the pseudogene TRBV3-2) to TRBJ2-5; the D gene is possibly TRBD1 (6 bases). Germline V lookup: CDR1 LGHDT, CDR2 YNNKEL (reference sequence). This CDR3 is built from 16 residues. Trimming cost V 5 bases and J 0 bases, with 16 bases left between them. The CDR3 coding sequence is TGTGCCAGCAGCGGACGGAGCACAGGGTACCAAGAGACCCAGTACTTC. Translated, it gives CASSGRSTGYQETQYF.

The chain employs TRBV4-1 and TRBJ2-1, with TRBD2 matching over 8 bases. Germline CDR1 and CDR2: MGHRA and YSYEKL. V was clipped by 2 bases and J by 4 bases; unmatched bases: 7. This CDR3 is 16 amino acids long. The CDR3 here is CASSQKRETTYNEQFF. The DNA for the CDR3 is TGCGCCAGCAGCCAAAAGCGGGAGACGACATACAATGAGCAGTTCTTC.

This clone was recorded only once. CDR3 region: CASSPLAGAIHEQYF. The CDR3 coding sequence is TGTGCCAGCAGTCCTCTAGCGGGAGCGATACACGAGCAGTACTTC. The chain uses TRBV28 and TRBJ2-7; 10 bases agree with TRBD2. The CDR3 consists of 15 residues. Germline values: CDR1 MDHEN, CDR2 SYDVKM. V trimming: 5 bases; J trimming: 5 bases; junction bases outside the gene matches: 9.

This clone came up a few times. The chain has TRBV6-6 and TRBJ2-7; the D gene is possibly TRBD1 (5 bases). The germline V gene encodes CDR1 MNHNY and CDR2 SVGAGI (reference sequence). The CDR3 is 15 amino acids. Trimming removed 2 bases at V and 1 base at J, with 12 bases between. DNA of the CDR3: TGTGCCAGCAGTTACGGTACAGGTGAATCCTACGAGCAGTACTTC. It yields the protein CASSYGTGESYEQYF.

This chain connects TRBV7-9 to TRBJ1-2, with TRBD1 matching 8 bases. Germline V lookup: CDR1 SEHNR, CDR2 FQNEAQ (reference sequence). This CDR3 comprises 15 residues. With 5 bases clipped from V and 6 bases from J, the junction kept 11 bases outside the gene matches. For the CDR3, the DNA is TGTGCCAGCAGCCCGACATCGGGACAGGCAAATGGCTACACCTTC. It translates to CASSPTSGQANGYTF.

The chain recombines TRBV29-1 with TRBJ2-7; TRBD2 matches at 7 bases. The CDR3 is 13 residues long. J lost 5 bases, V lost 3 bases, and 7 bases had no gene match. CDR1 and CDR2 from the germline V gene are SQVTM and ANQGSEA. CDR3 residues: CSVDKGRGDEQYF. The CDR3 DNA reads as TGCAGCGTTGATAAGGGACGGGGGGACGAGCAGTACTTC.

The rearrangement joins TRBV6-1 to TRBJ2-5, with 8 positions matching TRBD2. V lost 4 bases, J lost 5 bases, and 18 bases stayed unmatched. CDR3 length equals 18 residues. Germline CDR1 MNHNS, CDR2 SASEGT. The chain's CDR3 is CASSASRFSGTAGETQYF. The CDR3 nucleotides are TGTGCCAGCAGTGCTTCTAGATTTAGCGGGACCGCGGGGGAGACCCAGTACTTC.

The rearrangement joins TRBV7-9 to TRBJ1-5; possibly TRBD1 for D (6 bases). The V gene's germline CDR1 is SEHNR and CDR2 FQNEAQ (reference sequence). This CDR3 is 16 amino acids long. Here the CDR3 reads CATVGAGDISNQPQHF. In DNA, the CDR3 is TGTGCAACGGTCGGGGCAGGGGACATAAGCAATCAGCCCCAGCATTTT.

This clone appeared a single time. The CDR3 sequence is CASSLGLYNEQFF. The CDR3, as DNA: TGTGCCAGCAGCTTGGGGCTGTACAATGAGCAGTTCTTC. The chain is built from TRBV5-4 and TRBJ2-1, with D hard to call. From germline, CDR1 is SGHNT and CDR2 YYREEE (reference sequence). The CDR3 contains 13 residues. The V end lost 0 bases, the J end lost 4 bases, and 5 bases lay between the germline ends.

This clone appeared a single time. The V gene is TRBV5-4, the J gene TRBJ2-7; 7 nucleotides line up with TRBD1. This CDR3 has 13 residues. V gave up 5 bases and J gave up 1 base; unmatched junction bases: 3. Germline CDR1 reads SGHNT; CDR2 reads YYREEE (reference sequence). The CDR3 nucleotides are TGTGCCAGCAGGTTACAGGGGTCCTACGAGCAGTACTTC. Translation: CASRLQGSYEQYF.

V and J are TRBV30 and TRBJ1-6; tentative D call: TRBD1 (6 bases). The CDR3 contains 15 residues. The V end was cut by 1 base, the J end by 7 bases, with 14 bases between. Looked up from germline, CDR1 is GTSNPN and CDR2 is SVGIG (reference sequence). The CDR3 reads CAWSGTQGENSPLHF. The CDR3 DNA reads as TGTGCCTGGAGTGGGACACAGGGTGAGAATTCACCCCTCCACTTT.

The sample holds one count of this clone. The genes are TRBV13 and TRBJ2-7, with TRBD2 matching over 8 bases. V was pared by 2 bases and J by 11 bases, with 8 bases of the junction left unmatched. The CDR3 sequence is 13 residues long. Looked up from germline, CDR1 is PRHDT and CDR2 is FYEKMQ (reference sequence). CDR3 sequence: CASSLLAQREKYF. The DNA of the CDR3 is TGTGCCAGCAGCTTACTGGCACAGCGGGAGAAGTACTTC. Drawing the rest from reference TRBV13 and TRBJ2-7, the complete variable domain is AAGVIQSPRHLIKEKRETATLKCYPIPRHDTVYWYQQGPGQDPQFLISFYEKMQSDKGSIPDRFSAQQFSDYHSELNMSSLELGDSALYFCASSLLAQREKYFGPGTRLTVT.

This clone was picked up one time. The rearrangement joins TRBV28 to TRBJ2-7; TRBD2 agrees at 8 bases. With V trimmed by 10 bases and J by 3 bases, 8 bases remained unmatched. CDR1 and CDR2 (germline): MDHEN, SYDVKM. The CDR3 consists of 13 residues. CDR3 loop: CATRSGIVYEQYF. CDR3 nucleotides: TGTGCCACCCGTAGCGGGATTGTCTACGAGCAGTACTTC.

The rearrangement links TRBV10-1 to TRBJ2-3; TRBD2 matches 11 bases. Germline assignment: CDR1 WNHNN and CDR2 SYGVQD (reference sequence). J was trimmed by 6 bases and V by 0 bases; bases with no gene match: 8. This CDR3 contains 17 residues. The CDR3 DNA reads TGCGCCAGCAGTGAGTCGCTAGCGGGGGGACTCTCGGATACGCAGTATTTT. It is translated as CASSESLAGGLSDTQYF.

This chain connects TRBV19 to TRBJ1-2; D uncertain. V was cut by 5 bases and J by 4 bases, with 14 bases left in between. CDR3 size: 14 residues. CDR1 and CDR2 from the germline V gene are LNHDA and SQIVND (reference sequence). CDR3 in DNA: TGTGCCAGTAGTTTGGCAGGCCCCAGCTATGGCTACACCTTC. As protein: CASSLAGPSYGYTF. Filled out from reference TRBV19 and TRBJ1-2, the complete variable domain reads DGGITQSPKYLFRKEGQNVTLSCEQNLNHDAMYWYRQDPGQGLRLIYYSQIVNDFQKGDIAEGYSVSREKKESFPLTVTSAQKNPTAFYLCASSLAGPSYGYTFGSGTRLTVV.

CDR3 residues: CASSLFRGPSYEQYF. CDR3 sequence (DNA): TGCGCCAGCAGCTTGTTCAGGGGGCCTTCCTACGAGCAGTACTTC. J is TRBJ2-7 and V is TRBV5-1; 8 nucleotides match TRBD1. CDR1 SGHRS and CDR2 YFSETQ come from the germline V gene. The length of the CDR3 is 15 residues. Unmatched junction bases numbered 4, after V lost 1 base and J lost 1 base. The entire variable domain, with the rest obtained from reference TRBV5-1 and TRBJ2-7, is as follows: KAGVTQTPRYLIKTRGQQVTLSCSPISGHRSVSWYQQTPGQGLQFLFEYFSETQRNKGNFPGRFSGRQFSNSRSEMNVSTLELGDSALYLCASSLFRGPSYEQYFGPGTRLTVT.

DNA for the CDR3: TGCAGCGTTGAAGGAGGGCTCGAGCAGTACTTC. This translates into CSVEGGLEQYF. The chain joins TRBV29-1 to TRBJ2-7; maybe TRBD2 (5 bases). Deletions cut 1 base from V and 6 bases from J, with 7 bases between. CDR1 and CDR2 (germline): SQVTM, ANQGSEA. The CDR3 is 11 residues long.